The source of this T cell receptor (beta chain) is a study of identical twins. This clonotype was seen a handful of times. A single record per CDR3 protein comes from TCRdb applying MiXCR to the 5' RACE reads. The data hold hundreds of thousands of distinct CDR3 sequences, with roughly 8.6% observed a single time. Germline CDR1 reads MDHEN; CDR2 reads SYDVKM. The CDR3 loop spans 12 amino acids. V was clipped by 2 bases and J by 10 bases; unmatched bases: 4. The same sample was also studied in work on yellow fever vaccine responses in identical twins.

The receptor's source is a woman between 18 and 29 years old in good health. The sequencing input was memory (CD45RO+) T cells sorted from blood. The V call is TRBV28, the J call TRBJ1-2, with 7 nucleotides matching TRBD1. Here the CDR3 DNA reads TGTGCCAGCAGTTTAAAGGACAGGCCCTACACCTTC. Translation gives CASSLKDRPYTF.